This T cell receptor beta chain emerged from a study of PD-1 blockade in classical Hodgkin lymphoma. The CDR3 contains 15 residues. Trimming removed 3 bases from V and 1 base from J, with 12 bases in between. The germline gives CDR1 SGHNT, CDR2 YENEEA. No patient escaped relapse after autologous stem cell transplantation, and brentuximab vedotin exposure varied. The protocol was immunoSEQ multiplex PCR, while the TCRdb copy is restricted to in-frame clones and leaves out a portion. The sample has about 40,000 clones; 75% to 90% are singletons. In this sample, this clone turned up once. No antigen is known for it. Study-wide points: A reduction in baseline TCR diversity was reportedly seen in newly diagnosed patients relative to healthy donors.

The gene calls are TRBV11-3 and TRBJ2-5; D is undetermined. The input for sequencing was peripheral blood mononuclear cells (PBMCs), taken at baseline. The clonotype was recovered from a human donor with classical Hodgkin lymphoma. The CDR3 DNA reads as TGTGCCAGCAGCTTCAGGTCAGGCCTCCAAGAGACCCAGTACTTC. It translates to CASSFRSGLQETQYF. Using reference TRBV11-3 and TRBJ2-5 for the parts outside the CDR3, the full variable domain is EAGVVQSPRYKIIEKKQPVAFWCNPISGHNTLYWYLQNLGQGPELLIRYENEEAVDDSQLPKDRFSAERLKGVDSTLKIQPAELGDSAVYLCASSFRSGLQETQYFGPGTRLLVL.